This T cell receptor beta chain is drawn from a study of early T cells in non-severe SARS-CoV-2 infection. Whole-study context: It was bulk RNA from unsorted whole blood that was sequenced, and the chains were unpaired.

cDNA molecules, individually, were tagged with unique molecular identifiers. TCRdb processed the 5' RACE reads anew with MiXCR; each CDR3 protein has one entry. Among around 70,000 distinct CDR3 sequences listed, around 12% were seen once. The germline V gene has CDR1 SEHNR and CDR2 FQNEAQ (reference sequence). The CDR3 totals 16 residues. The V gene lost 5 bases and the J gene lost 8 bases, with 21 bases spanning the gap. Sequencing was done on a sample of whole blood. The sequence was obtained from an adult who was a healthcare worker with PCR-confirmed SARS-CoV-2 infection or an uninfected control (not recorded which). The J gene is TRBJ1-4, the V gene TRBV7-9; a possible D gene is TRBD1 (5 bases). The CDR3 spells CASSRRGQGLREKLFF. The CDR3 bases are TGTGCCAGCAGCCGGCGTGGGCAGGGTTTGAGAGAAAAACTGTTTTTT.